This TCR beta chain was captured by sequencing in a study of a mutant IDH1 vaccine in newly diagnosed glioma. The wider study: The first vaccination came 4-6 weeks after radiotherapy alone, or with temozolomide cycles. Every participant had undergone radiotherapy, temozolomide, or both before, and most underwent both.

This CDR3 comprises 13 residues. The germline V gene has CDR1 SGHAT and CDR2 FQNNGV. V was clipped by 4 bases and J by 11 bases; unmatched bases: 6. Measured with immunoSEQ multiplex PCR; TCRdb has only the in-frame clones, and not every one. The repertoire has 50,000 to 70,000 clones, around 80% of them found once; the top ten carry approximately 4.1%. Study findings and constraints: Of the patients, more than 80% had vaccine-induced immune responses.

The time point was: week 35, safety follow-up. Vaccination comprised doses that each held 300 ug of mutant IDH1 20-mer peptide, plus topical imiquimod. In the case of this clone: What it binds is not known.

The sequencing here drew on PBMCs, taken from a glioma patient whose treatment included an IDH1 peptide vaccine. This chain links TRBV11-2 with TRBJ1-1, with TRBD1 identical over 11 bases. This TCR came from a man aged 30 to 39 with glioma. The CDR3 sequence: CASSSGQGAEAFF. The CDR3 nucleotides read TGTGCCAGCAGCTCAGGACAGGGGGCAGAGGCTTTCTTT.